The 18 T cell receptor beta chains given below trace back to one sample, sequenced in a study of response to subunit inactivated influenza vaccine. Using its own MiXCR run on the RT-PCR reads, TCRdb lists one record per CDR3 protein. The sample consists of 530,000 or so distinct CDR3 sequences, 12% to 15% of them appearing once. Sample: PBMCs from blood, taken about 12 days after vaccination. The receptors originated from a man between 50 and 59 years old who received an inactivated influenza vaccine.

This chain links TRBV28 with TRBJ2-7; D is ambiguous. The V and J ends lost 3 bases and 6 bases respectively, with 15 bases between them. Germline V CDR1 and CDR2: MDHEN, SYDVKM. This CDR3 is 14 amino acids long. In nucleotides, the CDR3 is TGTGCCAGCAGTTTCTTAAGTGGATCAAGCGAGCAGTACTTC. It yields the protein CASSFLSGSSEQYF.

This clonotype was detected a few times. This chain links TRBV6-1 with TRBJ1-6; the D gene is possibly TRBD1 (5 bases). This CDR3 has 16 residues. Between the trimmed V and J ends, which lost 5 bases and 4 bases, there was a span of 15 bases. Per germline, CDR1 MNHNS and CDR2 SASEGT. The CDR3 reads CASSPAGRAYNSPLHF. DNA of the CDR3: TGTGCCAGCAGTCCCGCCGGCAGGGCTTATAATTCACCCCTCCACTTT.

This clonotype was picked up a small number of times. The chain uses TRBV12-3 or TRBV12-4 and TRBJ2-2; 8 nucleotides agree with TRBD1. The length of the CDR3 is 14 residues. With V trimmed by 3 bases and J by 6 bases, 3 bases remained unmatched. The CDR3, as DNA: TGTGCCAGCAGTTTTGGACAGGGCTCCGGGGAGCTGTTTTTT. The encoded protein is CASSFGQGSGELFF.

This clonotype was picked up a small number of times. The gene calls are TRBV2 and TRBJ2-1; 13 positions match TRBD2. The CDR3 is 14 residues long. Germline assignment: CDR1 SNHLY and CDR2 FYNNEI. V was clipped by 8 bases and J by 9 bases; unmatched bases: 7. The CDR3 coding sequence is TGTGCCAGCGGCGGACTAGCGGGAGTCGGTGAGCAGTTCTTC. Its protein is CASGGLAGVGEQFF.

The rearrangement joins TRBV4-3 to TRBJ1-2, with D tentatively TRBD1 (5 bases). The V end was cut by 1 base, the J end by 7 bases, with 13 bases between. This CDR3 has 14 residues. Germline V gene lookup returns CDR1 LGHNA and CDR2 YSLEER. The CDR3 spells CASSQGYQGGGYTF. CDR3 bases: TGCGCCAGCAGCCAAGGGTACCAGGGAGGTGGCTACACCTTC.

This clonotype was detected a few times. V usage is TRBV4-2 and J usage is TRBJ2-7; 8 nucleotides line up with TRBD2. CDR1 and CDR2 from the germline V gene are LGHNA and YNFKEQ. The CDR3 extends over 15 amino acids. V trimming: 1 base; J trimming: 0 bases; junction bases outside the gene matches: 2. In DNA, the CDR3 is TGTGCCAGCAGCCAAGCAGCGGGAGTCTCCTACGAGCAGTACTTC. Protein sequence: CASSQAAGVSYEQYF.

This clonotype was counted a few times. This chain joins TRBV12-3 or TRBV12-4 and TRBJ1-4, with no clear D. The V gene lost 6 bases and the J gene lost 7 bases, with 15 bases spanning the gap. The CDR3 has 14 residues. As DNA, the CDR3 is TGTGCCAGCAGGAGACCGGGAGGTAGTGAAAAACTGTTTTTT. It is translated as CASRRPGGSEKLFF.

The sample holds a few counts of this clonotype. This chain links TRBV29-1 with TRBJ2-3; D is uncertain. Germline CDR1 reads SQVTM; CDR2 reads ANQGSEA. V lost 8 bases, J lost 1 base, and 13 bases lay in between. The CDR3 length is 13 residues. CDR3 bases: TGCAGCAGCAGGTTCAGCCGCACAGATACGCAGTATTTT. Translation: CSSRFSRTDTQYF.

This clonotype has a handful of counts. The rearrangement joins TRBV28 to TRBJ1-3; TRBD1 matches 8 bases. Germline V gene sequence: CDR1 MDHEN, CDR2 SYDVKM. The CDR3 is 12 amino acids. After removal of 5 bases from V and 10 bases from J, the junction contained 4 bases not matched to a gene. This chain's CDR3 is CASSEGQGTIYF. The CDR3 DNA sequence: TGTGCCAGCAGTGAAGGACAGGGAACCATATATTTT.

This clonotype has more than one count but fewer than ten. V is TRBV3-1 and J is TRBJ2-2, with D possibly matching TRBD2 (6 bases). The CDR3 sequence is 16 residues long. CDR1 and CDR2 from the germline V gene are LGHDT and YNNKEL (reference sequence). V lost 6 bases to trimming and J lost 7 bases, with 21 bases between them. CDR3 sequence (DNA): TGTGCCAGCAGTCTCAGTCTGGTGTGGGAGGACGGGGAGCTGTTTTTT. This codes for CASSLSLVWEDGELFF.

The chain employs TRBV19 and TRBJ1-2, with D uncertain. The CDR3 consists of 13 residues. V gave up 5 bases and J gave up 0 bases, with 7 bases separating them. Per germline, CDR1 LNHDA and CDR2 SQIVND (reference sequence). CDR3 bases: TGTGCCAGTAGTTTTGCCACTAACTATGGCTACACCTTC. This codes for CASSFATNYGYTF.

The chain links TRBV3-1 to TRBJ2-5, with D perhaps TRBD2 (6 bases). The CDR3 length is 15 residues. Germline values: CDR1 LGHDT, CDR2 YNNKEL (reference sequence). V was shortened by 0 bases and J by 2 bases, with 10 bases between the two germline ends. CDR3 protein: CASSQDGGTQETQYF. CDR3 nucleotide sequence: TGTGCCAGCAGCCAAGATGGGGGGACTCAAGAGACCCAGTACTTC.

This clonotype has a single count. The chain couples TRBV7-3 to TRBJ2-3; 10 nucleotides align to TRBD2. CDR1 is SGHTA, CDR2 FQGTGA, per germline. The V segment lost 1 base and the J segment 1 base; nucleotides outside the gene matches: 2. This CDR3 is built from 16 residues. CDR3: CASSLNGLAGTDTQYF. The CDR3 DNA reads as TGTGCCAGCAGCTTAAATGGACTAGCGGGCACAGATACGCAGTATTTT.

This clonotype appeared a single time. J is TRBJ2-3 and V is TRBV6-5; 8 nucleotides line up with TRBD2. The CDR3 contains 16 residues. Trimming at V came to 0 bases and at J to 1 base, leaving 3 bases not matched to a gene. Germline V gives CDR1 MNHEY, CDR2 SVGAGI. DNA of the CDR3: TGTGCCAGCAGTTACTCAAGCGGGGGACGCACAGATACGCAGTATTTT. Its translation is CASSYSSGGRTDTQYF.

The chain is built from TRBV6-5 and TRBJ2-1; unclear D gene. Germline values: CDR1 MNHEY, CDR2 SVGAGI. The CDR3 loop spans 14 amino acids. V was cut by 0 bases and J by 8 bases, with 11 bases left in between. In nucleotides, the CDR3 is TGTGCCAGCAGTTACTCGTTCGGGCCTTATGAGCAGTTCTTC. Its translation is CASSYSFGPYEQFF.

The rearrangement joins TRBV5-6 to TRBJ2-7; possibly TRBD2 for D (6 bases). Germline CDR1 and CDR2: SGHDT and YYEEEE. Trimming took 4 bases from V and 6 from J, leaving 14 bases between them. The CDR3 is 13 amino acids. This chain's CDR3 is CASSAGGLLEQYF. The DNA of the CDR3 is TGTGCCAGCAGCGCTGGGGGGTTGCTCGAGCAGTACTTC.

This clonotype was counted only a few times. V usage is TRBV28 and J usage is TRBJ1-2; D not certain. V shed 3 bases and J shed 8 bases, with 13 bases lying between them. CDR1 and CDR2 from the germline V gene are MDHEN and SYDVKM. CDR3 length: 13 amino acids. The CDR3, as DNA: TGTGCCAGCAGTTTGGCCATCTCGGGAGGCTACACCTTC. Encoded protein: CASSLAISGGYTF.

This clonotype has only a few counts. The J gene is TRBJ2-7, the V gene TRBV20-1, with a weak D call TRBD1 (5 bases). Germline assignment: CDR1 DFQATT and CDR2 SNEGSKA (reference sequence). CDR3 length: 16 amino acids. V dropped 0 bases and J dropped 1 base, with 16 bases sitting between them. The CDR3 coding sequence is TGCAGTGCTAGAGATTACAAGGGGCTCTTATCCTACGAGCAGTACTTC. It codes for CSARDYKGLLSYEQYF.